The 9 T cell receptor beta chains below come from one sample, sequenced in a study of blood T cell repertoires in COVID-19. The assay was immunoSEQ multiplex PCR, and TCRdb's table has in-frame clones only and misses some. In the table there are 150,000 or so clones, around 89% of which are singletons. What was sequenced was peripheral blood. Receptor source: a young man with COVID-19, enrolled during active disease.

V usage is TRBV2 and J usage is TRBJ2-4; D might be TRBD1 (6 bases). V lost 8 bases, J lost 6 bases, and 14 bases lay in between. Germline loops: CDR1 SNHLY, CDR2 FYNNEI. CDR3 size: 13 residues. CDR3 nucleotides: TGTGCCAGCGGATACAGGGCAGGAAACATTCAGTACTTC. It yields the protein CASGYRAGNIQYF.

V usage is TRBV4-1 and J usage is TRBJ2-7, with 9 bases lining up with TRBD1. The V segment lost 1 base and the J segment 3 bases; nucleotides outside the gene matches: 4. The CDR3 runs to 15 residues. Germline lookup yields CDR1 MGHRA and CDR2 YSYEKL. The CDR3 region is CASSQGDREFYEQYF. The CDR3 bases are TGCGCCAGCAGCCAAGGGGACAGGGAGTTCTACGAGCAGTACTTC.

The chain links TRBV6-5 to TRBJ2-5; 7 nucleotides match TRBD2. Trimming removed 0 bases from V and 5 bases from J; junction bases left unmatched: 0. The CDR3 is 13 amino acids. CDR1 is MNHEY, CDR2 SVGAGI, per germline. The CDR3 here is CASSYSGGETQYF. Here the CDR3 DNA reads TGTGCCAGCAGTTACTCCGGGGGGGAGACCCAGTACTTC.

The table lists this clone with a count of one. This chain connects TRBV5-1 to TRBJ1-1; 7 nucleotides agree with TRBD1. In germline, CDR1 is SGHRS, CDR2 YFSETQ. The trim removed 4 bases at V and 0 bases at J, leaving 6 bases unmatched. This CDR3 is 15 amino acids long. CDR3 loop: CASSRRGQLNTEAFF. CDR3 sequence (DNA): TGCGCCAGCAGCCGACGGGGACAGTTGAACACTGAAGCTTTCTTT. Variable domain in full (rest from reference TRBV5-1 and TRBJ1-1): KAGVTQTPRYLIKTRGQQVTLSCSPISGHRSVSWYQQTPGQGLQFLFEYFSETQRNKGNFPGRFSGRQFSNSRSEMNVSTLELGDSALYLCASSRRGQLNTEAFFGQGTRLTVV.

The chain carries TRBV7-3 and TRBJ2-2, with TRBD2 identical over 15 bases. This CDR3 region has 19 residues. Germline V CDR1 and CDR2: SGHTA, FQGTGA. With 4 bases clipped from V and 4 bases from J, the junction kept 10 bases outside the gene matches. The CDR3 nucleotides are TGTGCCAGCAGCTCGCCGGGACTAGCGGGAGGAAGAAGCACCGGGGAGCTGTTTTTT. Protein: CASSSPGLAGGRSTGELFF.

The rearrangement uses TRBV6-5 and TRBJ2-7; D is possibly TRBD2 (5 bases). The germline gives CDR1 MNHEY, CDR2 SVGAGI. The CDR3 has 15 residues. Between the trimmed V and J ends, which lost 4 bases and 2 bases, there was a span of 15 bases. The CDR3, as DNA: TGTGCCAGCAGTTGGGGAAAGAGCGGACCCTACGAGCAGTACTTC. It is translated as CASSWGKSGPYEQYF.

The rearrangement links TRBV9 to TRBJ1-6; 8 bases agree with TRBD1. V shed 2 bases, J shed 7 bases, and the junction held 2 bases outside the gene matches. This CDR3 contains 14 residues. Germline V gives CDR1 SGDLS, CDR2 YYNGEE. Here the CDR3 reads CASSVDRGNSPLHF. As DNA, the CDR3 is TGTGCCAGCAGCGTCGACAGGGGAAATTCACCCCTCCACTTT.

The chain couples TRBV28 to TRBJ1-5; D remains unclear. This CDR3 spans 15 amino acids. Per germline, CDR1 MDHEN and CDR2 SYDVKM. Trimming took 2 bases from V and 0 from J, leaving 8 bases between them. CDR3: CASSLRDYSNQPQHF. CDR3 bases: TGTGCCAGCAGTTTAAGAGATTATAGCAATCAGCCCCAGCATTTT.

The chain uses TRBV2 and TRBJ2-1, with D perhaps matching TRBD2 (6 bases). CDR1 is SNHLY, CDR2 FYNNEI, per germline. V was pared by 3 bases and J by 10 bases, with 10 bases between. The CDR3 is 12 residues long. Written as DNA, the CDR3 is TGTGCCAGCAGTGATCCCGGACTAGAGCAGTTCTTC. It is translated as CASSDPGLEQFF. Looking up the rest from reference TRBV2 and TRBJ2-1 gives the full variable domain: EPEVTQTPSHQVTQMGQEVILRCVPISNHLYFYWYRQILGQKVEFLVSFYNNEISEKSEIFDDQFSVERPDGSNFTLKIRSTKLEDSAMYFCASSDPGLEQFFGPGTRLTVL.